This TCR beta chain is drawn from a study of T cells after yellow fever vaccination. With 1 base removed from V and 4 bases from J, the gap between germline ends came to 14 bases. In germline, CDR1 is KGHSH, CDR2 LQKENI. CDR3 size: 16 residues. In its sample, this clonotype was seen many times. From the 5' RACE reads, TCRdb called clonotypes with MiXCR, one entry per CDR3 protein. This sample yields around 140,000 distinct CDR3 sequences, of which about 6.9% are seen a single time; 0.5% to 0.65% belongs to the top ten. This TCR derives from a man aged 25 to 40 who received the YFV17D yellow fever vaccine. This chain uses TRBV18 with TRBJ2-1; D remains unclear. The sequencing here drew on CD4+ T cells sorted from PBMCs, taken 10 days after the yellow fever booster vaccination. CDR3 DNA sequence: TGTGCCAGCTCACCACGGTCCGGCGGCCTTTACAATGAGCAGTTCTTC. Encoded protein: CASSPRSGGLYNEQFF.